The sequence of this TCR beta chain was determined in a study of cytomegalovirus exposure and HLA in healthy donors. Deletions cut 3 bases from V and 3 bases from J, with 7 bases between. In germline, CDR1 is SGHTA, CDR2 FQGNSA. The CDR3 loop spans 13 amino acids. The PCR was carried out with 60 Vbeta primers and 13 Jbeta primers. Assay: immunoSEQ multiplex PCR; the TCRdb copy retains only in-frame clones and omits some. The sample yields about 200,000 clones, of which the top ten take up 6.5%. Source material: PBMCs. The receptor comes from a man younger than 45 in good health and CMV-seronegative. The V gene is TRBV7-2, the J gene TRBJ2-3; D is possibly TRBD2 (5 bases). The CDR3 reads CASSFGGTDTQYF. The CDR3 DNA sequence: TGTGCCAGCAGCTTTGGCGGGACAGATACGCAGTATTTT.